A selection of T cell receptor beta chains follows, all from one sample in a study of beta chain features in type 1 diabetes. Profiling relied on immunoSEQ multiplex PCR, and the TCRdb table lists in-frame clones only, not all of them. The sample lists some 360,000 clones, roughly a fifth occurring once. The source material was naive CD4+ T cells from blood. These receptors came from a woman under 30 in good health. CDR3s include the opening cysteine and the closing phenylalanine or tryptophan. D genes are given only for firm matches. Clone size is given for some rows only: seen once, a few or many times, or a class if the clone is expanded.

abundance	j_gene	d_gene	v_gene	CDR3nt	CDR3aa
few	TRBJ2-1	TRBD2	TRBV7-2	TGTGCCAGCGGGGGACTAGCGGGAGTTGGCTACAATGAGCAGTTCTTC	CASGGLAGVGYNEQFF
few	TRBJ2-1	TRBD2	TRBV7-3	TGTGCCAGCAGCTTCCTAGCGGGGGGTATCGATGAGCAGTTCTTC	CASSFLAGGIDEQFF
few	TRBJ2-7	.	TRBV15	TGTGCCACCAGCAGGAAGTTGGCGGGCGAGCAGTACTTC	CATSRKLAGEQYF
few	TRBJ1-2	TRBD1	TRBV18	TGTGCCAGCTCGCCCGTGAGCACGGGACAGGGAGGAGACTATGGCTACACCTTC	CASSPVSTGQGGDYGYTF
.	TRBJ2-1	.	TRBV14	TGTGCCAGCAGCCCGCGACTAGGCGGGCGACAATACAATGAGCAGTTCTTC	CASSPRLGGRQYNEQFF
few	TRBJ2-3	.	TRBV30	TGTGCCTGGAAGGCGAAACTAGCAACAGATACGCAGTATTTT	CAWKAKLATDTQYF
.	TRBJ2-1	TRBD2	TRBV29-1	TGCAGCGTTTACGACCTCCCGGGACTAGCGGGAGGGCCTAGTTCAAATGAGCAGTTCTTC	CSVYDLPGLAGGPSSNEQFF
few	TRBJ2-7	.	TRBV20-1	TGCAGTGCCCCCCTCGGGTACGAGCAGTACTTC	CSAPLGYEQYF
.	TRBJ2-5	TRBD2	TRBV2	TGTGCCAGCAGTGAAGCGTATGGGACCCGACTAGCGGGGCGGAGGGAGACCCAGTACTTC	CASSEAYGTRLAGRRETQYF
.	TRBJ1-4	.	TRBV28	TGTGCCAGCGCCAGAGGGACAACTAATGAAAAACTGTTTTTT	CASARGTTNEKLFF
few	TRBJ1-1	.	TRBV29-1	TGCAGCGTTGAAGGTAACAGGAACACTGAAGCTTTCTTT	CSVEGNRNTEAFF
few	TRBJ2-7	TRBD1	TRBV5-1	TGCGCCAGCAGCCAGGGGGTCGACGAGCAGTACTTC	CASSQGVDEQYF